This T cell receptor (beta chain) comes out of a study of vaccination and CD4 T cells after COVID-19 (dated by TCRdb to between 2021 and 2024). About the study as a whole: Six males and four females were included in the convalescent cohort, with two Hispanic individuals, seven Caucasians, two Asians and one multiracial person represented. Participants received two doses of either the Pfizer-BioNTech BNT162b2 vaccine (n=8) or the Moderna mRNA-1273 vaccine (n=2). Post-COVID blood samples from convalescent patients were collected a median of about 110 days after diagnosis, with a range of about 35 to 161 days. Post-vaccine blood samples were obtained a median of roughly 75 days after the second vaccine dose, with a range of roughly 14 to 241 days. The cultures were stimulated with overlapping spike peptide pools from SARS-CoV-2 and from the common cold coronaviruses HCoV-NL63, HCoV-OC43 and HCoV-229E. Control cultures received a CEFX viral epitope pool as the positive control, an HIV-1 Nef peptide pool as the negative control, or no peptide. In 10 COVID-19 convalescent patients and a handful of infection-naive healthy vaccine recipients, researchers compared the spike-specific CD4+ TCR repertoire from before mRNA vaccination with the repertoire from after. An earlier paper using these donors assessed, at the TCR clonotype level, memory CD4+ T cell crossreactivity between SARS-CoV-2 and common cold coronavirus spike proteins.

Turning to this clonotype: It has no known antigen specificity. Base quality data are lacking; no much larger clone is found one base away.

The library came from PCR. DNA from cultured CD4+ T cells was subjected to TCR sequencing with the Oncomine TCR Beta short-read assay at the Johns Hopkins FTIC core. The QIAamp micro DNA kit was used to extract genomic DNA from the cultured CD4+ T cells. Oncomine TCR Beta libraries from cultured CD4+ T cells were pooled with unique dual indexes and sequenced on an Illumina iSeq 100. Processing in the source paper ran as follows. Non-productive sequences were removed, and CDR3s not starting with C, not ending with F or W, or shorter than 7 amino acids were discarded. Antigen-specific clonotypes were identified using the MANAFEST web application through comparison of peptide-stimulated wells with reference and other culture wells. To be called positive, a clone needed an FDR below 0.05, an odds ratio above 5, and a productive frequency above 0.1% in at least two of three replicate wells. Cross-reactive clonotypes were defined as significantly expanded in both SARS-CoV-2 spike wells and at least one common cold coronavirus spike condition. Similarity between CDR3 sequences was evaluated in R version 3.6.1 using Levenshtein distances (stringdist) and unrooted phylogenetic trees (ape). In-frame beta chains were kept once TCRdb had trimmed the public reads at Q25 with fastp and called clones with MiXCR. A single entry per CDR3 protein holds the most common genes and DNA from its merged rows. TCRdb's processing, not the authors', yielded these V and J calls. The sample table records roughly 2,000 distinct CDR3 sequences; about half of these occur just once. The top ten clones comprise 71% of the sample.

The label giving this sample's treatment or condition can be read as: roughly 11-day PBMC culture with coronavirus spike peptide pools or control peptides (ViraFEST assay). CD4+ T cells from unexposed donors were collected before the COVID-19 pandemic (2011-2018). To expand antigen-specific T cells with peptide pools and then pick out the expanded clonotypes through TCR sequencing, the study relied on the ViraFEST assay. Each well held two million PBMCs cultured with 9 to 10 ug/ml peptide pools in IMDM containing approximately 4.8% human AB serum and around 10 IU/ml IL-2. Half of the culture medium was replaced with fresh IL-2-containing medium on days 3 and 7. Once the cells had been in culture for ten to eleven days, the EasySep CD4+ T cell isolation kit was used to isolate CD4+ T cells by negative selection. Unexposed donor CD4+ T cells were tested for reactivity to SARS-CoV-2 S and N and four common cold coronavirus spike pools, as cell number allowed. Ficoll-Paque Plus gradient centrifugation was used to isolate PBMCs from whole blood, and the isolated PBMCs were then either used fresh or cryopreserved at -140C. Triplicate wells were generally used for each culture condition. The leukapheresis product for the unexposed donors was obtained through commercial purchase.

Germline trimming amounts to 5 bases on V and 8 bases on J, with 16 as the count of junction bases outside the gene matches. The CDR3 starts with the cysteine, ends with the phenylalanine, and has 16 residues. Only the CDR3 part of the read is kept: 48 bases, read in frame from the first base. Per the germline V gene (reference sequence), SEHNR is the CDR1 and FQNEAQ is the CDR2. Paper-wide results and their limitations: The study included relatively few convalescent patients and did not analyze early timepoints after natural infection. In convalescent patients, nearly all vaccine-specific clones (304 of 307) were found to be mono-reactive for SARS-CoV-2 spike rather than cross-reactive with common cold coronaviruses. Among the post-vaccine SARS-CoV-2-reactive clones in convalescent patients, a median 86.3% showed up only after vaccination, which suggests vaccine-specific priming. The median number of SARS-CoV-2-reactive clonotypes rose from about 23 after infection to a few dozen after vaccination, but the change was not significant.

This chain joins TRBV7-9 to TRBJ1-2; 8 middle bases align to TRBD1. Specimen: CD4+ T cells from blood, cultured in vitro. This clonotype originated in a human donor in good health. The encoded CDR3 is CASSPELGQGASGYTF. The nucleotide sequence is given as TGTGCCAGCAGCCCGGAGTTAGGACAGGGAGCCTCCGGCTACACCTTC. The full variable domain, with segments outside the CDR3 supplied by the reference TRBV7-9 and TRBJ1-2 proteins, appears as DTGVSQNPRHKITKRGQNVTFRCDPISEHNRLYWYRQTLGQGPEFLTYFQNEAQLEKSRLLSDRFSAERPKGSFSTLEIQRTEQGDSAMYLCASSPELGQGASGYTFGSGTRLTVV.